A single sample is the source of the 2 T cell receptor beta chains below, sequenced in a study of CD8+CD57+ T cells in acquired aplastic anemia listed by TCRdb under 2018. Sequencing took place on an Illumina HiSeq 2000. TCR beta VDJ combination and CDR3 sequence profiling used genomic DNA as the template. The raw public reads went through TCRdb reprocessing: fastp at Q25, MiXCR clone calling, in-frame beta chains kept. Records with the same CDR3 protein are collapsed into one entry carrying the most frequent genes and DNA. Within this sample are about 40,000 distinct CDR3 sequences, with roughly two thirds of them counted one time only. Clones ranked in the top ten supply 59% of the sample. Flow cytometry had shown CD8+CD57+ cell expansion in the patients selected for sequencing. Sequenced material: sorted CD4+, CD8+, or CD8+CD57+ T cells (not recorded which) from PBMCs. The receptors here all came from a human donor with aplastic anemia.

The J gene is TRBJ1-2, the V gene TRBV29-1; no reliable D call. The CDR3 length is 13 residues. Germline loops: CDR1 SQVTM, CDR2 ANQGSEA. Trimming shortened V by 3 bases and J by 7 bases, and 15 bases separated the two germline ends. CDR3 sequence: CSVEDLGAGGYTF. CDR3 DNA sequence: TGCAGCGTTGAGGATTTGGGAGCTGGTGGCTACACCTTC.

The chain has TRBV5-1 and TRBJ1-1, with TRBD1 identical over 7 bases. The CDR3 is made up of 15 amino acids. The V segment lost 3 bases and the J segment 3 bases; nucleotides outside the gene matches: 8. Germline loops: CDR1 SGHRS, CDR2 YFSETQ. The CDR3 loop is CASSYLNRGHTEAFF. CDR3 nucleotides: TGCGCCAGCAGCTACCTAAACAGGGGCCACACTGAAGCTTTCTTT.